The next 10 T cell receptor beta chains were all read from a single sample in a study of vaccination and CD4 T cells after COVID-19. Treatment: approximately 9-day PBMC culture with coronavirus spike peptide pools or control peptides (ViraFEST assay). The Oncomine TCR Beta short-read assay sequenced DNA from cultured CD4+ T cells. TCRdb called the PCR reads again in MiXCR, with one record for every CDR3 protein. The top ten hold around 15% of the sample, which has more than 6,500 distinct CDR3 sequences, roughly 70% seen once. These receptors have no known antigen. Sequencing used CD4+ T cells from blood, cultured in vitro. The receptors stem from a human donor who had recovered from COVID-19.

This chain joins TRBV19 and TRBJ2-7, with 8 bases lining up with TRBD2. CDR3 size: 14 residues. The trim removed 3 bases at V and 6 bases at J, leaving 7 bases unmatched. Per germline, CDR1 LNHDA and CDR2 SQIVND (reference sequence). CDR3 in amino acids: CASSIRAGVGEQYF. Written as DNA, the CDR3 is TGTGCCAGTAGTATCAGAGCGGGAGTGGGCGAGCAGTACTTC.

The V gene is TRBV6-2 or TRBV6-3, the J gene TRBJ2-1, with D perhaps matching TRBD1 or TRBD2 (10 bases each). The CDR3 consists of 22 residues. Trimming shortened V by 5 bases and J by 5 bases, and 37 bases separated the two germline ends. CDR1 is MNHEY and CDR2 is SVGEGT in the germline V gene. The CDR3 loop is CASSTGQGRLAGVIARNNEQFF. The CDR3 bases are TGTGCCAGCAGTACGGGACAGGGGAGGCTAGCGGGAGTAATCGCGAGGAACAATGAGCAGTTCTTC.

V usage is TRBV15 and J usage is TRBJ2-3, with D maybe TRBD2 (6 bases). Germline-derived CDR1 and CDR2 are LNHNV and YYDKDF (reference sequence). The CDR3 sequence is 18 residues long. V lost 2 bases, J lost 0 bases, and 18 bases lay in between. CDR3 nucleotide sequence: TGTGCCACCAGCAGAACACCCGGATTAGCGGCTAGCACAGATACGCAGTATTTT. Protein product: CATSRTPGLAASTDTQYF.

The chain employs TRBV7-3 and TRBJ2-7, with 7 bases lining up with TRBD2. V was pared by 2 bases and J by 3 bases, with 4 bases of the junction left unmatched. Germline assignment: CDR1 SGHTA and CDR2 FQGTGA. The CDR3 is 14 amino acids. The CDR3 nucleotides are TGTGCCAGCAGCTTAGGCGGGAGCATCTACGAGCAGTACTTC. Residues: CASSLGGSIYEQYF.

The genes are TRBV6-1 and TRBJ1-2; tentatively, D is TRBD1 (5 bases). V was clipped by 8 bases and J by 4 bases, with 20 bases between them. The CDR3 extends over 15 amino acids. Germline assignment: CDR1 MNHNS and CDR2 SASEGT. The CDR3: CASLWDLRGVYGYTF. The CDR3, as DNA: TGTGCCAGCCTTTGGGATCTTAGGGGAGTCTATGGCTACACCTTC.

The chain recombines TRBV5-1 with TRBJ1-1; 12 nucleotides line up with TRBD1. Germline assignment: CDR1 SGHRS and CDR2 YFSETQ. This CDR3 has 15 amino acids. Unmatched junction bases numbered 9, after V lost 4 bases and J lost 8 bases. The CDR3 reads CASSAAGTGGTEAFF. The CDR3 DNA reads TGCGCCAGCAGCGCCGCCGGGACAGGGGGCACGGAAGCTTTCTTT.

V usage is TRBV6-1 and J usage is TRBJ2-3; 8 bases are a match to TRBD1. From germline, CDR1 is MNHNS and CDR2 SASEGT. V was clipped by 5 bases and J by 0 bases; unmatched bases: 4. The CDR3 sequence is 15 residues long. CDR3 amino acids: CASSNGQGSTDTQYF. The CDR3, as DNA: TGTGCCAGCAGTAATGGACAGGGTAGCACAGATACGCAGTATTTT.

This chain connects TRBV11-2 to TRBJ1-2; 12 positions match TRBD1. The germline gives CDR1 SGHAT, CDR2 FQNNGV. The junction had 11 bases not matched to a gene; V was cut back by 7 bases and J by 8 bases. The CDR3 sequence is 15 residues long. CDR3: CASTPGQGAFRGYTF. In DNA, the CDR3 is TGTGCCAGCACCCCGGGACAGGGGGCTTTTCGGGGCTACACCTTC.

The chain couples TRBV7-9 to TRBJ1-6; no reliable D call. The CDR3 runs to 14 residues. Germline-derived CDR1 and CDR2 are SEHNR and FQNEAQ (reference sequence). Trimming stripped 5 bases from V and 9 bases from J, with 14 bases between. This CDR3 is CASSQQSDGSPLHF. The CDR3, as DNA: TGTGCCAGCAGCCAACAGTCTGACGGTTCACCCCTCCACTTT. The full variable domain, in which reference TRBV7-9 and TRBJ1-6 provide the parts outside the CDR3, is DTGVSQNPRHKITKRGQNVTFRCDPISEHNRLYWYRQTLGQGPEFLTYFQNEAQLEKSRLLSDRFSAERPKGSFSTLEIQRTEQGDSAMYLCASSQQSDGSPLHFGNGTRLTVT.

The chain is built from TRBV7-9 and TRBJ1-2, with D possibly TRBD1 on 5 matching bases. Trimming left V 5 bases short and J 2 bases short, with 15 bases between. CDR3 length: 15 amino acids. From germline, CDR1 is SEHNR and CDR2 FQNEAQ (reference sequence). CDR3 sequence reads: CASSPPGLQNYGYTF. In DNA, the CDR3 is TGTGCCAGCAGCCCTCCGGGACTCCAGAACTATGGCTACACCTTC.